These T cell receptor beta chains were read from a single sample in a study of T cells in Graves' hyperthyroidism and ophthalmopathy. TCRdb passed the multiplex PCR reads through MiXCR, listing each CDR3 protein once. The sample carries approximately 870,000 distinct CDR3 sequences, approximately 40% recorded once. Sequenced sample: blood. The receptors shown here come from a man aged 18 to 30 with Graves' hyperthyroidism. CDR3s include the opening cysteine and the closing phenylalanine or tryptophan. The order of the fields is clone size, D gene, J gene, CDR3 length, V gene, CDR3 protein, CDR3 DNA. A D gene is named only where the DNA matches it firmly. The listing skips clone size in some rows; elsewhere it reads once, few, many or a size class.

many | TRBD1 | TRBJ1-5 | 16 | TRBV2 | CASSDPDRVAGQPQHF | TGTGCCAGCAGTGATCCGGACAGGGTCGCGGGTCAGCCCCAGCATTTT
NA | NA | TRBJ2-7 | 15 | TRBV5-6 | CASSPQGMVLHEQYF | TGTGCCAGCAGCCCCCAGGGGATGGTTCTTCACGAGCAGTACTTC
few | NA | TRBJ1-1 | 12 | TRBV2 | CASSVQGIEAFF | TGTGCCAGCAGTGTACAAGGGATCGAGGCTTTCTTT
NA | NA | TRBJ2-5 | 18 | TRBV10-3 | CASSQDPYGGGLQETQYF | TGTGCCAGCAGCCAAGATCCCTATGGCGGGGGCCTCCAAGAGACCCAGTACTTC
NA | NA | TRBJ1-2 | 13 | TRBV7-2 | CASSLTRGYGYTF | TGTGCCAGCAGCCTAACTCGGGGCTATGGCTACACCTTC
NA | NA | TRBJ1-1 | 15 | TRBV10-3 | CASSGGSLLNTEAFF | TGTGCCAGCAGTGGAGGGTCTCTCCTGAACACTGAAGCTTTCTTT
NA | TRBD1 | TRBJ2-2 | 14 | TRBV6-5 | CASAGTGPSGELFF | TGTGCCAGCGCCGGGACAGGGCCTTCCGGGGAGCTGTTTTTT
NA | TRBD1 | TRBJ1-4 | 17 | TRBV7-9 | CASSYEGARDRREKLFF | TGTGCCAGCAGCTACGAGGGGGCGCGGGACAGGAGGGAAAAACTGTTTTTT
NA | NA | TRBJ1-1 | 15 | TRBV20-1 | CSAEDTYKMNTEAFF | TGCAGTGCAGAGGACACTTACAAGATGAACACTGAAGCTTTCTTT
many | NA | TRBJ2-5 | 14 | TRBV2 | CASSDPGEQETQYF | TGTGCCAGCAGTGATCCAGGGGAGCAAGAGACCCAGTACTTC
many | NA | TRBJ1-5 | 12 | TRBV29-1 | CSVSDGNQPQHF | TGCAGCGTTTCGGACGGGAATCAGCCCCAGCATTTT
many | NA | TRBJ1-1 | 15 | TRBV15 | CATSVEDLMNTEAFF | TGTGCCACCAGCGTCGAAGATCTAATGAACACTGAAGCTTTCTTT
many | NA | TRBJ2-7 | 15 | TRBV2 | CASGGSGHSSYEQYF | TGTGCCAGCGGCGGCTCGGGACACAGCTCCTACGAGCAGTACTTC